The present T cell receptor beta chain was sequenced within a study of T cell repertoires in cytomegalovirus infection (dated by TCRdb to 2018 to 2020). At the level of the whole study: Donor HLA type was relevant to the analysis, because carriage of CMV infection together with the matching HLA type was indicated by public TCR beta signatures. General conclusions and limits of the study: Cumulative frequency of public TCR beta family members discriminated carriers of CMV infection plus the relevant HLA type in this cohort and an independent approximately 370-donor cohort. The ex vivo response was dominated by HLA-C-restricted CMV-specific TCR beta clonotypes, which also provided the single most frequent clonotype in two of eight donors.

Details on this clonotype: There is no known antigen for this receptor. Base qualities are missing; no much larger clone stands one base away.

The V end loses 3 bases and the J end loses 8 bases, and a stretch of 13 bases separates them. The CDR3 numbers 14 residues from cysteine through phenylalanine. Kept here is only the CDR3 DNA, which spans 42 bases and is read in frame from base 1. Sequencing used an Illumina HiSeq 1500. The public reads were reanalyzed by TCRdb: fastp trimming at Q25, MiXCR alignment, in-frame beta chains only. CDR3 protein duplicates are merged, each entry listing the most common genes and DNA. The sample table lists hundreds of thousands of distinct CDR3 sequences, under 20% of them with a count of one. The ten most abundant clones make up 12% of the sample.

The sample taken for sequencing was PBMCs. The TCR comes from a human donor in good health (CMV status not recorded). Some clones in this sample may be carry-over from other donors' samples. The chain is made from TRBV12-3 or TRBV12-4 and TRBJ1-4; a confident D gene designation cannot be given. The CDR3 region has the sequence CASSLQQFGEKLFF. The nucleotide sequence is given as TGTGCCAGCAGTTTGCAACAGTTCGGCGAAAAACTGTTTTTT.